Shown below are 24 T cell receptor beta chains from a single sample sequenced in a study of cytomegalovirus exposure and HLA in healthy donors. The PCR used 60 Vbeta and 13 Jbeta primers. Profiling relied on immunoSEQ multiplex PCR, and the TCRdb table lists in-frame clones only, not all of them. The sample shows around 120,000 clones, approximately 85% of them seen only once. Specimen: PBMCs. The receptors come from a boy between 10 and 17 years old in good health and CMV-seronegative.

The chain links TRBV11-2 to TRBJ2-5; 7 positions match TRBD1. V trimming: 6 bases; J trimming: 5 bases; junction bases outside the gene matches: 9. CDR1 and CDR2 from the germline V gene are SGHAT and FQNNGV. This CDR3 region has 14 residues. The CDR3 DNA reads as TGTGCCAGCAGACATCCACAGGGGCGGGAGACCCAGTACTTC. Amino acid sequence: CASRHPQGRETQYF.

V gene TRBV27 combines with J gene TRBJ1-1; 9 bases match TRBD1. CDR1 is MNHEY and CDR2 is SMNVEV in the germline V gene (reference sequence). There are 15 residues in the CDR3. After removal of 5 bases from V and 6 bases from J, the junction contained 10 bases not matched to a gene. The DNA for the CDR3 is TGTGCCAGCAGTCTCGCCGGGACAGGGAGTCCTGAAGCTTTCTTT. Encoded protein: CASSLAGTGSPEAFF.

The rearrangement joins TRBV10-1 to TRBJ1-2, with D possibly TRBD1 on 6 matching bases. The CDR3 has 14 amino acids. The germline V gene encodes CDR1 WNHNN and CDR2 SYGVQD (reference sequence). V lost 3 bases to trimming and J lost 0 bases, with 8 bases between them. Here the CDR3 DNA reads TGCGCCAGCAGTGACCAGGGGACTAACTATGGCTACACCTTC. Translating gives CASSDQGTNYGYTF.

This clone was observed a handful of times. The chain joins TRBV4-2 to TRBJ2-1; D might be TRBD2 (6 bases). V lost 4 bases and J lost 10, with 14 bases in between. This CDR3 contains 13 residues. Germline CDR1 is LGHNA and CDR2 is YNFKEQ. The DNA for the CDR3 is TGTGCCAGCAGCCCGTACTTAGCGGTGGAGCAGTTCTTC. The encoded protein is CASSPYLAVEQFF.

This chain links TRBV7-6 with TRBJ2-5, with 11 bases fitting TRBD2. Losses at the gene ends were 2 bases for V and 5 bases for J; bases not matched to a gene: 4. This CDR3 comprises 15 residues. Per germline, CDR1 SGHVS and CDR2 FNYEAQ. CDR3 DNA sequence: TGTGCCAGCAGCTTATTCGCTAGCGGGGGGGAGACCCAGTACTTC. Amino acid sequence: CASSLFASGGETQYF.

CDR3 region: CASSLVLANNEQFF. The CDR3 coding sequence is TGTGCCAGCAGCTTAGTTCTAGCTAACAATGAGCAGTTCTTC. The J gene is TRBJ2-1, the V gene TRBV7-8, with a possible D match to TRBD2 (5 bases). Germline-derived CDR1 and CDR2 are SGHVS and FQNEAQ. The CDR3 contains 14 residues. Trimming removed 1 base at V and 5 bases at J, with 9 bases between.

The chain links TRBV4-1 to TRBJ1-5; D remains ambiguous. CDR1 is MGHRA and CDR2 is YSYEKL in the germline V gene. The CDR3 sequence is 15 residues long. V lost 0 bases, J lost 9 bases, and 15 bases lay in between. The CDR3: CASSQDPALSGPQHF. DNA for the CDR3: TGCGCCAGCAGCCAAGATCCCGCTTTGTCAGGGCCCCAGCATTTT.

J is TRBJ2-6 and V is TRBV9, with D possibly being TRBD1 (5 bases). From germline, CDR1 is SGDLS and CDR2 YYNGEE. Trimming took off 3 bases at V and 4 bases at J, with 8 bases between the two ends. The CDR3 loop spans 14 amino acids. CDR3 protein: CASSGTFGANVLTF. DNA for the CDR3: TGTGCCAGCAGCGGGACATTCGGGGCCAACGTCCTGACTTTC.

The CDR3, as DNA: TGTGCCAGCATACAAACCCTAGTTAGGGGCAGGGGGCTCTACGAGCAGTACTTC. Its translation: CASIQTLVRGRGLYEQYF. The chain links TRBV5-8 to TRBJ2-5; TRBD1 aligns across 8 bases. The J call may be wrong; the DNA end is better matched by TRBJ2-7. This CDR3 has 18 residues. The germline gives CDR1 SGHTS, CDR2 YDEGEE.

The chain links TRBV5-5 to TRBJ1-5; D gene unclear. The CDR3 covers 14 residues. Trimming removed 2 bases at V and 5 bases at J, with 11 bases between. Germline values: CDR1 SGHKS, CDR2 YYEKEE (reference sequence). DNA of the CDR3: TGTGCCAGCAGCTTTGAGAGTAGTTATCAGCCCCAGCATTTT. Translated, it gives CASSFESSYQPQHF.

This chain connects TRBV29-1 to TRBJ1-1; the D is unclear. V shed 0 bases and J shed 5 bases, with 10 bases lying between them. The CDR3 runs 13 residues. CDR1 SQVTM and CDR2 ANQGSEA come from the germline V gene. The chain's CDR3 is CSVEDPRGTEAFF. In DNA, the CDR3 is TGCAGCGTTGAAGATCCGCGGGGAACTGAAGCTTTCTTT.

The chain recombines TRBV7-2 with TRBJ1-3; 8 nucleotides line up with TRBD1. The CDR3 extends over 18 amino acids. Trimming at V came to 4 bases and at J to 6 bases, leaving 17 bases not matched to a gene. The germline V gene encodes CDR1 SGHTA and CDR2 FQGNSA. The CDR3 sequence is CASSSQGVGQDGENTIYF. The CDR3 nucleotides read TGTGCCAGCAGCTCTCAAGGAGTGGGACAGGATGGAGAAAACACCATATATTTT.

The rearrangement uses TRBV6-1 and TRBJ1-6, with 10 bases matching TRBD1. CDR3 length: 15 residues. The V gene end was trimmed by 6 bases and the J gene end by 7 bases; junction bases not matched to a gene: 6. The V gene's germline CDR1 is MNHNS and CDR2 SASEGT. The CDR3 reads CASRSAGQGNSPLHF. The DNA for the CDR3 is TGTGCCAGCAGGTCCGCGGGACAGGGGAATTCACCCCTCCACTTT.

This clone was seen once. The J gene is TRBJ2-3, the V gene TRBV15; D is perhaps TRBD2 (6 bases). The germline V gene encodes CDR1 LNHNV and CDR2 YYDKDF (reference sequence). This CDR3 has 14 residues. V was cut by 9 bases and J by 0 bases, with 13 bases left in between. The DNA for the CDR3 is TGTGCCACAGGGACCGGACTAAGCACAGATACGCAGTATTTT. This sequence encodes CATGTGLSTDTQYF.

This chain uses TRBV19 with TRBJ1-5; 7 nucleotides align to TRBD1. The CDR3 contains 15 residues. Trimming at V came to 3 bases and at J to 3 bases, leaving 5 bases not matched to a gene. The germline gives CDR1 LNHDA, CDR2 SQIVND (reference sequence). As DNA, the CDR3 is TGTGCCAGTAGTATGGGGGACAGATTCAATCAGCCCCAGCATTTT. Translated, it gives CASSMGDRFNQPQHF. Full variable domain (missing parts from reference TRBV19 and TRBJ1-5): DGGITQSPKYLFRKEGQNVTLSCEQNLNHDAMYWYRQDPGQGLRLIYYSQIVNDFQKGDIAEGYSVSREKKESFPLTVTSAQKNPTAFYLCASSMGDRFNQPQHFGDGTRLSIL.

This chain connects TRBV6-1 to TRBJ2-6; 9 bases are a match to TRBD1. The J segment lost 0 bases and the V segment lost 1 base, leaving 7 bases of the junction unmatched. Looked up from germline, CDR1 is MNHNS and CDR2 is SASEGT. The CDR3 spans 19 residues. The CDR3 protein is CASSEGLQGAISGANVLTF. The CDR3 DNA sequence: TGTGCCAGCAGTGAAGGGCTACAGGGGGCAATCTCTGGGGCCAACGTCCTGACTTTC.

CDR3 amino acids: CASTQGNTEAFF. The CDR3 DNA is TGTGCCAGCACCCAGGGGAACACTGAAGCTTTCTTT. The genes are TRBV7-2 and TRBJ1-1; possibly TRBD1 for D (5 bases). Trimming took off 7 bases at V and 1 base at J, with 7 bases between the two ends. This CDR3 comprises 12 residues. Germline CDR1 SGHTA, CDR2 FQGNSA.

This rearrangement joins TRBV9 to TRBJ1-1; 8 positions agree with TRBD1. This CDR3 contains 17 residues. Per germline, CDR1 SGDLS and CDR2 YYNGEE. The trim removed 4 bases at V and 1 base at J, leaving 12 bases unmatched. As DNA, the CDR3 is TGTGCCAGCAGCACTTGGACAGGGACGACAAAGAACACTGAAGCTTTCTTT. Residues: CASSTWTGTTKNTEAFF. Combining the CDR3 with reference TRBV9 and TRBJ1-1 gives the whole variable domain DSGVTQTPKHLITATGQRVTLRCSPRSGDLSVYWYQQSLDQGLQFLIQYYNGEERAKGNILERFSAQQFPDLHSELNLSSLELGDSALYFCASSTWTGTTKNTEAFFGQGTRLTVV.

The rearrangement links TRBV5-5 to TRBJ1-1; D perhaps matches TRBD1 (6 bases). CDR1 is SGHKS, CDR2 YYEKEE, per germline (reference sequence). Trimming took 4 bases from V and 1 from J, leaving 14 bases between them. The CDR3 totals 15 residues. In DNA form, the CDR3 reads TGTGCCAGCAGCGAGAACAGGGCTGGGAACACTGAAGCTTTCTTT. Residues: CASSENRAGNTEAFF.

The rearrangement uses TRBV5-1 and TRBJ2-2, with D uncertain. Germline-derived CDR1 and CDR2 are SGHRS and YFSETQ. V was cut by 1 base and J by 1 base, with 11 bases left in between. This CDR3 spans 16 amino acids. The DNA for the CDR3 is TGCGCCAGCAGCTTGCAGCGTTCGGAGAACACCGGGGAGCTGTTTTTT. Translated, it gives CASSLQRSENTGELFF.

The CDR3 coding sequence is TGTGCCAGCAGCCCAACAGGGGCGGACGAAAAACTGTTTTTT. It translates to CASSPTGADEKLFF. The chain combines TRBV28 with TRBJ1-4, with 7 bases identical to TRBD1. Germline V gene data show CDR1 as MDHEN and CDR2 as SYDVKM. The CDR3 is made up of 14 amino acids. Trimming removed 6 bases from V and 8 bases from J; junction bases left unmatched: 9.

The CDR3 loop is CASRPLAGAAYNEQFF. Here the CDR3 DNA reads TGTGCCAGCAGACCCTTAGCGGGAGCGGCCTACAATGAGCAGTTCTTC. The rearrangement links TRBV2 to TRBJ2-1, with TRBD2 matching over 9 bases. Germline values: CDR1 SNHLY, CDR2 FYNNEI. With 6 bases clipped from V and 2 bases from J, the junction kept 8 bases outside the gene matches. CDR3 length: 16 residues.

This clone has only a few counts. The chain employs TRBV18 and TRBJ1-1, with a weak D call TRBD1 (6 bases). CDR1 and CDR2 (germline): KGHSH, LQKENI. Between the trimmed V and J ends, which lost 3 bases and 0 bases, there was a span of 8 bases. This CDR3 is built from 14 residues. The CDR3 DNA sequence: TGTGCCAGCTCACCCGGGACATTGAACACTGAAGCTTTCTTT. This codes for CASSPGTLNTEAFF.

This clone was detected once. V gene TRBV5-8 combines with J gene TRBJ2-1; 9 bases map to TRBD2. The CDR3 runs 15 residues. CDR1 SGHTS and CDR2 YDEGEE come from the germline V gene. Trimming took 1 base from V and 4 from J; bases not matched to a gene: 3. The CDR3 loop reads CASSLSGRSYNEQFF. The CDR3 DNA reads as TGTGCCAGCAGCTTGAGCGGGAGGAGTTACAATGAGCAGTTCTTC. Complete variable domain (other parts from reference TRBV5-8 and TRBJ2-1): EAGVTQSPTHLIKTRGQQATLRCSPISGHTSVYWYQQALGLGLQFLLWYDEGEERNRGNFPPRFSGRQFPNYSSELNVNALELEDSALYLCASSLSGRSYNEQFFGPGTRLTVL.